A selection of T cell receptor beta chains follows, all from one sample in a study of Graves' ophthalmopathy and Graves' hyperthyroidism. TCRdb independently ran MiXCR on the multiplex PCR reads; one entry per CDR3 protein. The table lists 210,000 or so distinct CDR3 sequences, less than 30% of them singletons. The sample was peripheral blood. These receptors all come from a man between 45 and 60 years old with Graves' ophthalmopathy. Each CDR3 is given with its conserved first and last residue. Each record gives: clone size, J gene, D gene, V gene, CDR3 protein, CDR3 DNA. The D gene is left open where the match is weak. Size tells how often a clone was seen (once, few, many) or the class of an expanded clone, and some rows leave it out.

>.|TRBJ1-1|.|TRBV6-2/TRBV6-3
CAARFGIQNTEAFF
TGTGCCGCCCGTTTTGGAATTCAGAACACTGAAGCTTTCTTT
>.|TRBJ2-2|TRBD1|TRBV25-1
CASRLTGGNTGELFF
TGTGCCAGCAGATTAACAGGGGGGAACACCGGGGAGCTGTTTTTT
>many|TRBJ2-7|TRBD2|TRBV2
CASMWTSGTYEQYF
TGTGCCAGCATGTGGACTAGCGGTACCTACGAGCAGTACTTC
>many|TRBJ2-7|.|TRBV5-1
CASRMGGSYEQYF
TGCGCCAGCAGAATGGGGGGATCCTACGAGCAGTACTTC
>many|TRBJ2-4|.|TRBV19
CASEGPKNIQYF
TGTGCCAGCGAGGGTCCCAAAAACATTCAGTACTTC
>few|TRBJ1-6|.|TRBV6-1
CASRQDLSYNSPLHF
TGTGCCAGCAGACAGGATCTCTCCTATAATTCACCCCTCCACTTT
>many|TRBJ1-2|.|TRBV28
CASSLYASLVGGDGYTF
TGTGCCAGCAGTTTATACGCCAGTCTAGTAGGGGGAGATGGCTACACCTTC
>.|TRBJ2-5|TRBD1|TRBV19
CASSMDRLETQYF
TGTGCCAGTAGTATGGACAGGTTGGAGACCCAGTACTTC
>many|TRBJ2-2|.|TRBV4-1
CASSQERLNTGELFF
TGCGCCAGCAGCCAAGAACGGCTTAACACCGGGGAGCTGTTTTTT
>many|TRBJ2-7|TRBD2|TRBV7-2
CASRASGGAYEQYF
TGTGCCAGCAGGGCTTCGGGGGGGGCCTACGAGCAGTACTTC
>.|TRBJ1-1|TRBD1|TRBV6-2/TRBV6-3
CASSETGRGTEAFF
TGTGCCAGCAGTGAGACAGGGAGGGGCACTGAAGCTTTCTTT
>many|TRBJ2-7|TRBD1|TRBV18
CASSPRGDRVDEQYF
TGTGCCAGCTCACCAAGAGGGGACAGGGTGGACGAGCAGTACTTC
>many|TRBJ1-5|.|TRBV12-3/TRBV12-4
CASSPNRRGQPQHF
TGTGCCAGCAGCCCCAACAGGCGCGGTCAGCCCCAGCATTTT
>many|TRBJ2-7|.|TRBV9
CASSVGASKGYEQYF
TGTGCCAGCAGCGTAGGGGCTAGCAAAGGCTACGAGCAGTACTTC
>many|TRBJ2-4|TRBD2|TRBV4-3
CASSQRSSGRGIAKNIQYF
TGCGCCAGCAGCCAACGTTCAAGCGGGAGGGGAATAGCCAAAAACATTCAGTACTTC
>many|TRBJ2-7|.|TRBV28
CASSRRTYEQYF
TGTGCCAGCAGTCGCAGGACCTACGAGCAGTACTTC
>many|TRBJ1-6|TRBD1|TRBV7-8
CASSFLDRGGNSPLHF
TGTGCCAGCAGCTTTCTGGACAGGGGCGGTAATTCACCCCTCCACTTT
>many|TRBJ2-7|.|TRBV2
CASRRARGREQYF
TGTGCCAGCAGAAGGGCACGAGGACGCGAGCAGTACTTC
>many|TRBJ1-1|.|TRBV6-4
CASSESDNTEAFF
TGTGCCAGCAGTGAGTCGGACAACACTGAAGCTTTCTTT
>many|TRBJ2-7|TRBD1|TRBV6-1
CASRETGGSYEQYF
TGTGCCAGCAGAGAGACAGGGGGCTCCTACGAGCAGTACTTC
>many|TRBJ2-7|TRBD2|TRBV6-5
CASSRGTGDGTSGTYEQYF
TGTGCCAGCAGTCGCGGGACAGGAGACGGGACTAGCGGAACCTACGAGCAGTACTTC
>many|TRBJ2-6|TRBD2|TRBV6-4
CASSIQLAGAGANVLTF
TGTGCCAGCAGCATCCAACTAGCGGGAGCTGGGGCCAACGTCCTGACTTTC
>.|TRBJ2-5|.|TRBV18
CASSPPGAVETQYF
TGTGCCAGCTCACCCCCGGGGGCAGTTGAGACCCAGTACTTC
>many|TRBJ1-5|.|TRBV12-3/TRBV12-4
CASSYKNNQPQHF
TGTGCCAGCAGTTATAAAAATAATCAGCCCCAGCATTTT